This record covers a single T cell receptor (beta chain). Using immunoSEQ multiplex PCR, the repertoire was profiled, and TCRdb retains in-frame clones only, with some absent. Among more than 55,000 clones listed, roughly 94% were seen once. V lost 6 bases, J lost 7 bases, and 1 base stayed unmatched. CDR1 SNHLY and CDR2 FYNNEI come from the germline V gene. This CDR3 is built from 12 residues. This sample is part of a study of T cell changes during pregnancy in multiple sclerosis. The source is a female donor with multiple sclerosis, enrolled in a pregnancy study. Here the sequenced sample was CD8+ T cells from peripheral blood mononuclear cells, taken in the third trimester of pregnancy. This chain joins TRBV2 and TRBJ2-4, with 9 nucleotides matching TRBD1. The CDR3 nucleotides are TGTGCCAGCAGAGACAGGGGGAACATTCAGTACTTC. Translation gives CASRDRGNIQYF.